These T cell receptor beta chains were read from a single sample in a study of early T cells in non-severe SARS-CoV-2 infection. TCRdb processed the 5' RACE reads anew with MiXCR; each CDR3 protein has one entry. The table shows 27,000 or so distinct CDR3 sequences, with around 7% occurring only once. Material: whole blood. These receptors were collected from an adult who was a healthcare worker with PCR-confirmed SARS-CoV-2 infection or an uninfected control (not recorded which). CDR3s include the opening cysteine and the closing phenylalanine or tryptophan. The D gene is left open where the match is weak. Where a row states a size, it is once, few, many or the class of an expanded clone; other rows omit it.

length: 15
size: many
D: NA
V: TRBV27
J: TRBJ2-3
CDR3: CASSLQDTSTDTQYF
DNA: TGTGCCAGCAGTTTACAGGACACAAGCACAGATACGCAGTATTTT

length: 16
size: many
D: NA
V: TRBV7-8
J: TRBJ2-3
CDR3: CASSLALLRSTDTQYF
DNA: TGTGCCAGCAGCTTAGCGCTTCTGCGTAGCACAGATACGCAGTATTTT

length: 15
size: many
D: NA
V: TRBV28
J: TRBJ1-1
CDR3: CASSSPAAGHTEAFF
DNA: TGTGCCAGCAGTTCCCCAGCAGCAGGGCACACTGAAGCTTTCTTT

length: 15
size: few
D: TRBD2
V: TRBV18
J: TRBJ2-1
CDR3: CASSPGSGSRNEQFF
DNA: TGTGCCAGCTCACCAGGGAGCGGGAGTCGCAATGAGCAGTTCTTC

length: 16
size: few
D: NA
V: TRBV5-3
J: TRBJ1-2
CDR3: CARSLPSGDLAYGYTF
DNA: TGTGCCAGAAGCTTACCCTCCGGGGACCTAGCCTATGGCTACACCTTC

length: 16
size: many
D: NA
V: TRBV20-1
J: TRBJ2-1
CDR3: CSARDRAISSYNEQFF
DNA: TGCAGTGCTAGAGATAGAGCTATCAGCTCCTACAATGAGCAGTTCTTC

length: 14
size: many
D: NA
V: TRBV7-2
J: TRBJ1-6
CDR3: CASSLDINNSPLHF
DNA: TGTGCCAGCAGCTTAGACATAAATAATTCACCCCTCCACTTT

length: 18
size: NA
D: TRBD1
V: TRBV3-1
J: TRBJ2-5
CDR3: CASSRTRGQGVNSGTQYF
DNA: TGTGCCAGCAGCCGGACAAGAGGACAGGGGGTGAATTCCGGGACCCAGTACTTC

length: 13
size: many
D: NA
V: TRBV7-4
J: TRBJ1-1
CDR3: CANHPGGNTEAFF
DNA: TGTGCCAACCACCCAGGAGGGAACACTGAAGCTTTCTTT

length: 17
size: many
D: NA
V: TRBV6-6
J: TRBJ2-4
CDR3: CASSYSGRTQAKNIQYF
DNA: TGTGCCAGCAGTTACTCTGGGAGAACACAAGCCAAAAACATTCAGTACTTC

length: 13
size: many
D: NA
V: TRBV12-3/TRBV12-4
J: TRBJ1-5
CDR3: CASTPSLAQPQHF
DNA: TGTGCCAGCACCCCATCCCTCGCCCAGCCCCAGCATTTT

length: 13
size: NA
D: TRBD2
V: TRBV11-2
J: TRBJ2-1
CDR3: CASSLERETAQFF
DNA: TGTGCCAGCAGCTTAGAGCGGGAGACAGCGCAGTTCTTC

length: 13
size: NA
D: NA
V: TRBV6-6
J: TRBJ2-7
CDR3: CASSFLRSYEQYF
DNA: TGTGCCAGCAGTTTCCTCCGCTCCTACGAGCAGTACTTC

length: 15
size: few
D: TRBD2
V: TRBV7-6
J: TRBJ2-1
CDR3: CASSRSGGAYNEQFF
DNA: TGTGCCAGCAGCCGGAGCGGGGGGGCCTACAATGAGCAGTTCTTC

length: 15
size: many
D: TRBD1
V: TRBV4-1
J: TRBJ2-7
CDR3: CASSQSGQGAYEQYF
DNA: TGCGCCAGCAGCCAATCGGGACAGGGGGCTTACGAGCAGTACTTC

length: 12
size: many
D: NA
V: TRBV5-4
J: TRBJ2-1
CDR3: CASSFEHNEQFF
DNA: TGTGCCAGCAGCTTCGAACACAATGAGCAGTTCTTC

length: 15
size: few
D: NA
V: TRBV5-4
J: TRBJ2-5
CDR3: CASSTNLGIQETQYF
DNA: TGTGCCAGCAGCACGAACTTAGGGATCCAAGAGACCCAGTACTTC

length: 11
size: many
D: NA
V: TRBV7-9
J: TRBJ2-2
CDR3: CASQPPGELFF
DNA: TGTGCCAGTCAACCCCCCGGGGAGCTGTTTTTT

length: 18
size: many
D: NA
V: TRBV21-1
J: TRBJ2-7
CDR3: CASTQDLETSGTQYEQYF
DNA: TGTGCCAGCACACAGGATCTGGAGACTAGCGGGACTCAGTACGAGCAGTACTTC

length: 14
size: many
D: TRBD2
V: TRBV7-9
J: TRBJ2-5
CDR3: CASSSGREEETQYF
DNA: TGTGCCAGCAGCTCTGGACGGGAGGAGGAGACCCAGTACTTC

length: 11
size: many
D: NA
V: TRBV24-1
J: TRBJ2-1
CDR3: CATSERGVQFF
DNA: TGTGCCACCAGTGAAAGGGGCGTGCAGTTCTTC

length: 16
size: many
D: TRBD2
V: TRBV20-1
J: TRBJ2-5
CDR3: CSAPPSGGARGETQYF
DNA: TGCAGTGCTCCTCCCAGCGGGGGGGCCAGAGGGGAGACCCAGTACTTC

length: 17
size: many
D: TRBD2
V: TRBV4-1
J: TRBJ2-1
CDR3: CASSQLPTSGYYNEQFF
DNA: TGCGCCAGCAGCCAGCTCCCGACTAGCGGATACTACAATGAGCAGTTCTTC

length: 13
size: NA
D: TRBD1
V: TRBV18
J: TRBJ1-2
CDR3: CASSPTTGEGYTF
DNA: TGTGCCAGCTCACCTACGACAGGGGAAGGCTACACCTTC

length: 12
size: many
D: NA
V: TRBV5-1
J: TRBJ2-3
CDR3: CASSLEGDTQYF
DNA: TGCGCCAGCAGCTTGGAGGGCGATACGCAGTATTTT

length: 17
size: many
D: NA
V: TRBV30
J: TRBJ1-5
CDR3: CAWSPPALSREAQPQHF
DNA: TGTGCCTGGAGCCCGCCCGCCCTGAGCCGGGAAGCTCAGCCCCAGCATTTT

length: 14
size: NA
D: NA
V: TRBV19
J: TRBJ1-2
CDR3: CASSTAPDPYGYTF
DNA: TGTGCCAGTAGTACAGCCCCGGATCCCTATGGCTACACCTTC

length: 15
size: many
D: NA
V: TRBV7-2
J: TRBJ2-3
CDR3: CASSPGRVSTDTQYF
DNA: TGTGCCAGCAGCCCTGGACGGGTTAGCACAGATACGCAGTATTTT

length: 14
size: many
D: NA
V: TRBV7-2
J: TRBJ2-1
CDR3: CASSSDRSRNEQFF
DNA: TGTGCCAGCAGCTCCGACAGGTCGCGCAATGAGCAGTTCTTC

length: 15
size: many
D: NA
V: TRBV28
J: TRBJ1-1
CDR3: CASIRQKTGATEAFF
DNA: TGTGCCAGCATCCGGCAGAAGACAGGTGCGACTGAAGCTTTCTTT

length: 12
size: many
D: TRBD2
V: TRBV5-1
J: TRBJ2-7
CDR3: CASRAGTYEQYF
DNA: TGCGCCAGCCGAGCGGGAACCTACGAGCAGTACTTC